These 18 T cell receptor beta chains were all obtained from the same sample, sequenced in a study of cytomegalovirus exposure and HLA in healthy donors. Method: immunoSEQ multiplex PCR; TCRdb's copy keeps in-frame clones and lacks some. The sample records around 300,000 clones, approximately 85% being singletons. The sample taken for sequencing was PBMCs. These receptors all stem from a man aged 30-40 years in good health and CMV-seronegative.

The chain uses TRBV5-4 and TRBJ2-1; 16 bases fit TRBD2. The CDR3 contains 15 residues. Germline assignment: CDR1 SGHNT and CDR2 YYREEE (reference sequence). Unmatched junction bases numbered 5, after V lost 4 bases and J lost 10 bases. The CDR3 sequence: CASSPWGLAGGEQFF. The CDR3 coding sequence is TGTGCCAGCAGCCCCTGGGGACTAGCGGGGGGGGAGCAGTTCTTC.

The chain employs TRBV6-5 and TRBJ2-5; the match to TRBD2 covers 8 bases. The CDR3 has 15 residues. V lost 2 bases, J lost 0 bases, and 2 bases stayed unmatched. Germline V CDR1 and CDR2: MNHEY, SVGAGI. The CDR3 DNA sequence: TGTGCCAGCAGTTACCGGGGGGGATACCAAGAGACCCAGTACTTC. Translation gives CASSYRGGYQETQYF.

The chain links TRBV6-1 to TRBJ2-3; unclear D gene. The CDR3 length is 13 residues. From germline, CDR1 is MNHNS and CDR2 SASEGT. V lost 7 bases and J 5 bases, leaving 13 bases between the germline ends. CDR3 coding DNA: TGTGCCAGCATGACCCTAGTATTAGATACGCAGTATTTT. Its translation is CASMTLVLDTQYF.

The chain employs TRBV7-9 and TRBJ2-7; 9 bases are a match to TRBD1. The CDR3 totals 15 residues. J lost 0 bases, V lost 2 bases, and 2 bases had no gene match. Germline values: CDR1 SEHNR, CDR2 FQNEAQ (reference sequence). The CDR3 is CASSLSGQGSYEQYF. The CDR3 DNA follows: TGTGCCAGCAGCTTATCGGGACAGGGCTCCTACGAGCAGTACTTC.

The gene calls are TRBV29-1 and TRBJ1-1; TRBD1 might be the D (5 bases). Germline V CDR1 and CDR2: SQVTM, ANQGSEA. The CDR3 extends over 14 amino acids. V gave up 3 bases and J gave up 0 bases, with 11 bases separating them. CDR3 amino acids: CSVDIGAMNTEAFF. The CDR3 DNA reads TGCAGCGTTGACATTGGGGCCATGAACACTGAAGCTTTCTTT.

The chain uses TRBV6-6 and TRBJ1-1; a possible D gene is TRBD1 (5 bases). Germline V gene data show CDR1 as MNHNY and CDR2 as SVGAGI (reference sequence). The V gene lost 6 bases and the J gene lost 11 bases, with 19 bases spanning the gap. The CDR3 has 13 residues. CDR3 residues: CASSRDSQFRAFF. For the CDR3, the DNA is TGTGCCAGCAGCCGAGACAGCCAGTTTCGCGCTTTCTTT.

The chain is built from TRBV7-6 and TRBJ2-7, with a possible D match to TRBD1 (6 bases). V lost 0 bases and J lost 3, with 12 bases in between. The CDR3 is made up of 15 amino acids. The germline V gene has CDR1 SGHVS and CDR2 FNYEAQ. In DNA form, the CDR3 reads TGTGCCAGCAGCTTAGCGTCTGGGGGCGGCTACGAGCAGTACTTC. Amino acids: CASSLASGGGYEQYF.

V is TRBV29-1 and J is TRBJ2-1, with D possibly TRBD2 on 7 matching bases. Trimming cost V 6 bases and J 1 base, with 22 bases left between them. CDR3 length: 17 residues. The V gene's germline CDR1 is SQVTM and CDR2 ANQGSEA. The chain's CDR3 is CSVAPLGGAWSYNEQFF. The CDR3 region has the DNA TGCAGCGTCGCCCCCTTGGGGGGGGCCTGGTCCTACAATGAGCAGTTCTTC.

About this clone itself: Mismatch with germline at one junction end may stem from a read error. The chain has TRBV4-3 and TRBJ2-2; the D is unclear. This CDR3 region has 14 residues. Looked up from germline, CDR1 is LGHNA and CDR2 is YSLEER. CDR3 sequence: CASSQWAYTRELFF. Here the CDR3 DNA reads TGCGCCAGCAGCCAATGGGCATACACCCGGGAGCTGTTTTTT.

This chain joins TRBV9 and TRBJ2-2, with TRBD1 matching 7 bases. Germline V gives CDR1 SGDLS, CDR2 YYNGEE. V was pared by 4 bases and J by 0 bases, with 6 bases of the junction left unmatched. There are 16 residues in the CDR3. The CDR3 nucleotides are TGTGCCAGCAGCCTACAGGGGACCACGAACACCGGGGAGCTGTTTTTT. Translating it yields CASSLQGTTNTGELFF.

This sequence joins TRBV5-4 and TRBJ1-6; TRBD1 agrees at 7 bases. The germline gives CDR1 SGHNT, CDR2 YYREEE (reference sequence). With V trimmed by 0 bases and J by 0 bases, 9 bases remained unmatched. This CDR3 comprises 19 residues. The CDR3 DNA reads TGTGCCAGCAGCTTGGGGGTGGGGACAGCCAGCTCCTATAATTCACCCCTCCACTTT. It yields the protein CASSLGVGTASSYNSPLHF.

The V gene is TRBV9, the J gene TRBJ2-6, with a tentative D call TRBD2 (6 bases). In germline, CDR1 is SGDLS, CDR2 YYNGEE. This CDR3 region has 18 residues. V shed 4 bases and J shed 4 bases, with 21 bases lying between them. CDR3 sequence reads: CASSSRDPIGVGANVLTF. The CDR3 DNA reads TGTGCCAGCAGCTCGCGGGACCCCATTGGGGTGGGGGCCAACGTCCTGACTTTC.

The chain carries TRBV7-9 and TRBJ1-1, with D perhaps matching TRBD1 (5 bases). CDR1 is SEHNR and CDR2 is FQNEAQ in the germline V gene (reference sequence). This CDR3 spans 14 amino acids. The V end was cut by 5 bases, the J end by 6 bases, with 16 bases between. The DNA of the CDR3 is TGTGCCAGCAGCCACCTAGGGGCACAATCTGAAGCTTTCTTT. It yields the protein CASSHLGAQSEAFF.

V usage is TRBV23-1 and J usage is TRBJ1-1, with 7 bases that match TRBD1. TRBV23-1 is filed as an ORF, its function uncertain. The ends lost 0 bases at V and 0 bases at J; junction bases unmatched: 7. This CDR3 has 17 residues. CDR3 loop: CASSQSPGGNMNTEAFF. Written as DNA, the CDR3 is TGCGCCAGCAGTCAATCACCAGGGGGAAACATGAACACTGAAGCTTTCTTT.

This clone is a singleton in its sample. The CDR3 DNA sequence: TGCGCCAGCAGTGAGGGAGTAGACTTACCCCTCCACTTT. The encoded protein is CASSEGVDLPLHF. This chain uses TRBV10-1 with TRBJ1-6; the D is unclear. Germline V gene sequence: CDR1 WNHNN, CDR2 SYGVQD (reference sequence). CDR3 length: 13 amino acids. V gave up 2 bases and J gave up 12 bases, with 11 bases separating them.

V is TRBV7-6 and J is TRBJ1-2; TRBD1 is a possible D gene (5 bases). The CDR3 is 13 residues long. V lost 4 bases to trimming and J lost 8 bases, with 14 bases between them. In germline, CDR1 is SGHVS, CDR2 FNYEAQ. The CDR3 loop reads CASSSRTPLGYTF. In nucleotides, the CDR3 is TGTGCCAGCAGCTCGCGGACACCCTTGGGCTACACCTTC.

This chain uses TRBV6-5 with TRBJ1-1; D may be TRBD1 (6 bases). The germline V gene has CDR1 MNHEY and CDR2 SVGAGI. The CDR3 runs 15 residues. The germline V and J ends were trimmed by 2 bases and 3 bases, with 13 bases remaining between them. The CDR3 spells CASSYSVQGHTEAFF. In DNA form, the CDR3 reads TGTGCCAGCAGTTACAGTGTCCAGGGGCACACTGAAGCTTTCTTT.

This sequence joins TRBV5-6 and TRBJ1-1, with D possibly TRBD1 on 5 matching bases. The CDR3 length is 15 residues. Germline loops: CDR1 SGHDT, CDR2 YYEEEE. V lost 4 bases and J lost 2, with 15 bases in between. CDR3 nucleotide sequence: TGTGCCAGCAGCCCCCGCCGCGGGGGAAACACTGAAGCTTTCTTT. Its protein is CASSPRRGGNTEAFF.